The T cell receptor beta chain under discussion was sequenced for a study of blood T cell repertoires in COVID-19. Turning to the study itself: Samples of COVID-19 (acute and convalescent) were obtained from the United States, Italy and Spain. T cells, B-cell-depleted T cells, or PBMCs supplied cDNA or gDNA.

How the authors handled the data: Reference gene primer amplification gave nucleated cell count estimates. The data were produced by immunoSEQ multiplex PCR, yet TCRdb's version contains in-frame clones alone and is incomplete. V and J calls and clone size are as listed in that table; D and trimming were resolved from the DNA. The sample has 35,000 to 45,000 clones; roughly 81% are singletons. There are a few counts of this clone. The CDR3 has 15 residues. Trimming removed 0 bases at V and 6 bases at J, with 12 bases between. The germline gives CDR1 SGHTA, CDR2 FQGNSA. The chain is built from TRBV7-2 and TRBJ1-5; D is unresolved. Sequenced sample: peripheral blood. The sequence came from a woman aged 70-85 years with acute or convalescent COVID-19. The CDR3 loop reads CASSLAGSDTQPQHF. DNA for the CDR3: TGTGCCAGCAGCTTAGCAGGGAGTGACACTCAGCCCCAGCATTTT.